One TCR beta chain is described in this entry. Its antigen is undetermined. The DNA is left out, because the CDR3 cannot be placed on it with certainty; the CDR3 is given as TCRdb lists it. This entry is derived from a study of cytomegalovirus exposure and HLA in healthy donors. The PCR was carried out with 60 Vbeta primers and 13 Jbeta primers. Sequencing used immunoSEQ multiplex PCR; TCRdb keeps in-frame clones, though not all of them. The sample lists fewer than 150,000 clones, just under 80% occurring once. Both ends counted, the CDR3 spans 18 residues. Findings and caveats of the study: Segments of the TCR beta V type were, in most cases, productive about 87% or about 30% of the time in an earlier analysis. 87-base-pair reads could not separate some V segments, including TRBV6-2 and TRBV6-3. The authors reported that TCR beta sequences could predict HLA-A and HLA-B alleles. These predictions were accurate for most subjects in the first cohort. Presence/absence analyses rested on an assumption that sequencing depth was roughly uniform across donors.

The sequence derives from a man in his thirties or forties in good health and CMV-seronegative. Sequenced sample: PBMCs. The chain couples TRBV21-1 to TRBJ1-2; whether TRBD1, the table's D call, matches the DNA was not checked. TRBV21-1 is a recognized pseudogene. The CDR3 sequence is CASSERVGGGAENYGYTF.